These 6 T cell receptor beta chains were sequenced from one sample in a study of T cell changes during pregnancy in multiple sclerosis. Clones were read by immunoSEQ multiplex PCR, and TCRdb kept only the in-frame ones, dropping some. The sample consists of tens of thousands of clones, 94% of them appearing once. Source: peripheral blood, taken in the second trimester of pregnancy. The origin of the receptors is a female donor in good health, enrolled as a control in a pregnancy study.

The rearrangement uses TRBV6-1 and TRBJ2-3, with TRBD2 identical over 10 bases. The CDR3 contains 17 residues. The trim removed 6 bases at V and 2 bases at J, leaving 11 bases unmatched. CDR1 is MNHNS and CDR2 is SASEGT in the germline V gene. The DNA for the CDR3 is TGTGCCAGCAGAGAATCGGGACTAGCGTTTCCCACAGATACGCAGTATTTT. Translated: CASRESGLAFPTDTQYF.

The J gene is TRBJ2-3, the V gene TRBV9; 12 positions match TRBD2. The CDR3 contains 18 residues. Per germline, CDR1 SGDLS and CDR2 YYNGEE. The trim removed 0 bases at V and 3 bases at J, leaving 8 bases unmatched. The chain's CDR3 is CASSVVPLTSGRTDTQYF. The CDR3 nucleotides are TGTGCCAGCAGCGTAGTTCCCTTGACTAGCGGGAGAACAGATACGCAGTATTTT.

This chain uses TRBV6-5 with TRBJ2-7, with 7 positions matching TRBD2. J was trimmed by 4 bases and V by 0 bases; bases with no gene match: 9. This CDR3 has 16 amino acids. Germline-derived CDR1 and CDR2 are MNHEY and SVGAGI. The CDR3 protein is CASSYSIGGRVYEQYF. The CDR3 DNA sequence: TGTGCCAGCAGTTACTCGATCGGGGGGAGGGTATACGAGCAGTACTTC.

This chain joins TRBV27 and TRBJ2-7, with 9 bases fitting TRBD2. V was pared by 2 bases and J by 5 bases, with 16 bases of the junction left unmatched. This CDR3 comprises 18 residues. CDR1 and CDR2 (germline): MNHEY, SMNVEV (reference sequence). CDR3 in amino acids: CASSLIPPRRKREDEQYF. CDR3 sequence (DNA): TGTGCCAGCAGTTTAATCCCTCCCCGTAGGAAGCGGGAGGACGAGCAGTACTTC.

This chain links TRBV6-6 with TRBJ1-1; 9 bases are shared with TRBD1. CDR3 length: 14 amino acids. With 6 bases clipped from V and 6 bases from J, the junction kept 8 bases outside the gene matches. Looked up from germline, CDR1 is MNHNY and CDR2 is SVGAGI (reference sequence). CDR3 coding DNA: TGTGCCAGCAGACAGGGGGCAAGAATACCTGAAGCTTTCTTT. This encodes CASRQGARIPEAFF.

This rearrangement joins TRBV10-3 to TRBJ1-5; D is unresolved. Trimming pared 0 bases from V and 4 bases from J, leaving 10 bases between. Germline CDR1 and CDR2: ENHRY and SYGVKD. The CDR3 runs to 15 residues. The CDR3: CAISESLDSNQPQHF. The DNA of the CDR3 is TGTGCCATCAGTGAGTCGCTAGATAGTAATCAGCCCCAGCATTTT.